This T cell receptor (beta chain) comes out of a study of cytomegalovirus exposure and HLA in healthy donors. Across the study: Clustering assigned around 77% of the roughly 400 genotyped donors to the Caucasian-associated ancestry cluster. Study-level findings and limits: Within the data, a cluster of highly shared sequence variants was likely a sequencing artifact. HLA alleles showed associations with roughly 17,000 TCR beta sequences in a later analysis, at a 0.05 false discovery rate.

These donors counted as nominally healthy when sampled, but unrecorded immune exposures were likely. V lost 4 bases to trimming and J lost 7 bases; unmatched junction nucleotides: 13. The CDR3 has 16 amino acids. CDR1 is MDHEN and CDR2 is SYDVKM in the germline V gene. Comment on this clone: Its cognate antigen is unknown.

Use of 60 Vbeta and 13 Jbeta primers characterized the PCR. Only in-frame clones appear in the TCRdb table, and some are missing; sequencing was by immunoSEQ multiplex PCR. Among some 92,000 clones listed, about 80% were seen once. This chain links TRBV28 with TRBJ2-1, with 7 bases matching TRBD1. This clonotype was sampled from a man aged 18 to 30 in good health and CMV-seropositive. The sequencing input was PBMCs. CDR3 protein: CASSSETGRVGNEQFF. The CDR3 DNA follows: TGTGCCAGCAGTTCCGAGACAGGGCGCGTTGGGAATGAGCAGTTCTTC.